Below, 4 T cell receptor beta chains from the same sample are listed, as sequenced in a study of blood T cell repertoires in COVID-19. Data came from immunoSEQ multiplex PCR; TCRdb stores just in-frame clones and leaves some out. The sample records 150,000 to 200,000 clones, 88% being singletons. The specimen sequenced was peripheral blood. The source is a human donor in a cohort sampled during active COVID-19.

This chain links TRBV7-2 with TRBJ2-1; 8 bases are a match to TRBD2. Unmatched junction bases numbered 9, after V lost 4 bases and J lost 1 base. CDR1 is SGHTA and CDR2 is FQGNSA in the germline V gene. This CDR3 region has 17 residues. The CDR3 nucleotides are TGTGCCAGCAGCTCCATTTTCAGCGGGGGTTCCTACAATGAGCAGTTCTTC. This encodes CASSSIFSGGSYNEQFF.

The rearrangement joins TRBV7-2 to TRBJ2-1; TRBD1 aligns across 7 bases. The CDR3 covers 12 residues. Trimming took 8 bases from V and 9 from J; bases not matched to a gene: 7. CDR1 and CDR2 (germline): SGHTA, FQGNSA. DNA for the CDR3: TGTGCCAGCCAACAGGGGTCGGCTGAGCAGTTCTTC. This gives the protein CASQQGSAEQFF.

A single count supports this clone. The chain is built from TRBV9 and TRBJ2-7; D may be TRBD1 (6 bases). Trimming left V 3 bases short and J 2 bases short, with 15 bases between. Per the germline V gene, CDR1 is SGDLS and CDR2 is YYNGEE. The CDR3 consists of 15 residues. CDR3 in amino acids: CASSAEGDDPYEQYF. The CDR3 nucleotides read TGTGCCAGCAGCGCTGAGGGGGACGATCCCTACGAGCAGTACTTC.

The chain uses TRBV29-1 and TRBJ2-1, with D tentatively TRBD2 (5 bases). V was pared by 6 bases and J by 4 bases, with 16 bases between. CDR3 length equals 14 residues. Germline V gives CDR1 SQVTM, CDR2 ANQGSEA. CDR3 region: CSVVVGISYNEQFF. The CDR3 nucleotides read TGCAGCGTAGTGGTCGGGATATCTTACAATGAGCAGTTCTTC.